This TCR beta chain derives from a study of T cell responses to AZD1222 COVID-19 vaccine. The repertoire was sequenced with immunoSEQ multiplex PCR; TCRdb's copy has only in-frame clones and lacks some. The sample holds about 200,000 clones, around 94% seen once. The CDR3 has 16 amino acids. CDR1 and CDR2 from the germline V gene are SGDLS and YYNGEE. With V trimmed by 0 bases and J by 6 bases, 8 bases remained unmatched. The sample here was peripheral blood, taken 28 days after the second dose of the MenACWY control vaccine. This clonotype was sampled from an adult who received the MenACWY meningococcal vaccine as a control. J is TRBJ2-3 and V is TRBV9; the match to TRBD2 covers 9 bases. CDR3 region: CASSVESGRNGDTQYF. The DNA for the CDR3 is TGTGCCAGCAGCGTAGAAAGCGGGAGGAACGGGGATACGCAGTATTTT. Drawing the rest from reference TRBV9 and TRBJ2-3, the complete variable domain is DSGVTQTPKHLITATGQRVTLRCSPRSGDLSVYWYQQSLDQGLQFLIQYYNGEERAKGNILERFSAQQFPDLHSELNLSSLELGDSALYFCASSVESGRNGDTQYFGPGTRLTVL.